The clone carrying this T cell receptor (beta chain) occurred a few times. Its antigen is not identified. The data derive from a study of Ad26.COV2.S vaccination and SARS-CoV-2 variants. Study-wide context: Once, or twice with 56 days between doses, Ad26.COV2.S was given intramuscularly.

Findings of the study overall: Vaccine recipients had higher spike-specific TCR breadth than placebo recipients.

Measured with immunoSEQ multiplex PCR; TCRdb has only the in-frame clones, and not every one. This table has roughly 410,000 clones, about 80% appearing once. As for treatment: about 20 received Ad26.COV2.S at low or high dose, single or two shots; about 5 received placebo; per-sample allocation not given. Day 63 after the first vaccine or placebo injection was the time point for sampling. Based in Boston, the donor was an adult of 18-55 years. Germline lookup yields CDR1 MNHEY and CDR2 SVGAGI. The junction had 9 bases not matched to a gene; V was cut back by 4 bases and J by 2 bases. This CDR3 has 16 residues.

Sequenced material: peripheral blood, taken in a trial of Ad26.COV2.S vaccine versus placebo. The receptor's source is a person between 18 and 59 years old who received the Ad26.COV2.S COVID-19 vaccine or a placebo. This chain joins TRBV6-5 and TRBJ2-3; 7 bases match TRBD2. As DNA, the CDR3 is TGTGCCAGCAGTTCGTCGACTAGCTCACCCACAGATACGCAGTATTTT. The encoded protein is CASSSSTSSPTDTQYF.